These 19 T cell receptor beta chains were sequenced from one sample in a study of blood T cell repertoires in COVID-19. Repertoires were generated with immunoSEQ multiplex PCR, while TCRdb's copy carries only in-frame clones and drops some. The profile shows about 270,000 clones, about nine tenths of them singletons. Sequencing was done on a sample of PBMCs or T cells enriched from blood (not recorded which). These receptors were taken from a man aged 18 to 29 who had recovered from COVID-19.

The genes are TRBV6-5 and TRBJ1-1, with a weak D call TRBD1 (6 bases). The germline V and J ends were trimmed by 4 bases and 4 bases, with 16 bases remaining between them. CDR1 MNHEY and CDR2 SVGAGI come from the germline V gene. The length of the CDR3 is 15 residues. This chain's CDR3 is CASSSTGNLGTEAFF. Here the CDR3 DNA reads TGTGCCAGCAGTTCCACAGGGAACCTGGGCACTGAAGCTTTCTTT.

The V call is TRBV4-1, the J call TRBJ1-5, with D possibly matching TRBD1 (6 bases). The germline V gene encodes CDR1 MGHRA and CDR2 YSYEKL. The germline V and J ends were trimmed by 4 bases and 9 bases, with 22 bases remaining between them. CDR3 length: 16 residues. CDR3 protein: CASSLERMRGAVPQHF. DNA for the CDR3: TGCGCCAGCAGCCTCGAACGAATGCGGGGGGCGGTGCCCCAGCATTTT.

The chain is built from TRBV5-1 and TRBJ1-1, with 12 bases identical to TRBD1. Germline V gene data show CDR1 as SGHRS and CDR2 as YFSETQ. This CDR3 comprises 14 residues. V shed 4 bases and J 10 bases; nucleotides not matched to a gene: 8. This CDR3 reads CASSAGDRGHPAFF. The CDR3 DNA is TGCGCCAGCAGCGCGGGGGACAGGGGGCACCCAGCTTTCTTT.

The chain uses TRBV5-1 and TRBJ2-2; D remains unclear. V was trimmed by 2 bases and J by 2 bases, leaving 13 bases between them. CDR3 length: 16 residues. Germline loops: CDR1 SGHRS, CDR2 YFSETQ. The CDR3 nucleotides are TGCGCCAGCAGCTTATTAGTGAACTTTAACACCGGGGAGCTGTTTTTT. Translation: CASSLLVNFNTGELFF.

The rearrangement joins TRBV11-2 to TRBJ2-1; weak D call: TRBD2 (6 bases). V lost 5 bases and J 6 bases, leaving 17 bases between the germline ends. Per germline, CDR1 SGHAT and CDR2 FQNNGV. CDR3 length equals 15 residues. The CDR3 sequence: CASSTLPTSANEQFF. In DNA, the CDR3 is TGTGCCAGCAGCACCCTCCCGACTAGTGCCAATGAGCAGTTCTTC.

The J gene is TRBJ2-1, the V gene TRBV12-5, with D possibly matching TRBD2 (5 bases). Per the germline V gene, CDR1 is LGHNT and CDR2 is FRNRAP. This CDR3 spans 13 amino acids. Trimming pared 7 bases from V and 9 bases from J, leaving 16 bases between. The CDR3 here is CASVVEGVGEQFF. The DNA of the CDR3 is TGTGCTAGTGTTGTTGAGGGAGTGGGTGAGCAGTTCTTC. Full variable domain (outside the CDR3, taken from reference TRBV12-5 and TRBJ2-1): DARVTQTPRHKVTEMGQEVTMRCQPILGHNTVFWYRQTMMQGLELLAYFRNRAPLDDSGMPKDRFSAEMPDATLATLKIQPSEPRDSAVYFCASVVEGVGEQFFGPGTRLTVL.

This chain connects TRBV6-1 to TRBJ2-7; D is undetermined. Germline assignment: CDR1 MNHNS and CDR2 SASEGT. The V gene lost 2 bases and the J gene lost 5 bases, with 4 bases spanning the gap. The CDR3 has 11 amino acids. The CDR3, as DNA: TGTGCCAGCAGTGAAATAGACGAGCAGTACTTC. This gives the protein CASSEIDEQYF.

The chain couples TRBV19 to TRBJ1-5, with 7 bases lining up with TRBD1. Germline CDR1 is LNHDA and CDR2 is SQIVND (reference sequence). J was trimmed by 0 bases and V by 3 bases; bases with no gene match: 5. The CDR3 spans 16 residues. The CDR3 sequence: CASSIRTGHSNQPQHF. CDR3 coding DNA: TGTGCCAGTAGTATCCGGACAGGACATAGCAATCAGCCCCAGCATTTT.

The chain is built from TRBV24-1 and TRBJ2-3; 7 bases fit TRBD1. The germline gives CDR1 KGHDR, CDR2 SFDVKD. The CDR3 contains 17 residues. The trim removed 5 bases at V and 0 bases at J, leaving 10 bases unmatched. The DNA of the CDR3 is TGTGCCACCAGTGGGCCACCGGGACAGTCTAGCACAGATACGCAGTATTTT. It encodes CATSGPPGQSSTDTQYF.

This clone has just a few counts. This sequence joins TRBV28 and TRBJ1-5; 8 bases are shared with TRBD1. The CDR3 totals 14 residues. The ends lost 5 bases at V and 7 bases at J; junction bases unmatched: 7. Per germline, CDR1 MDHEN and CDR2 SYDVKM. The CDR3, as DNA: TGTGCCAGCAGTAAGACAGGGGTCGGACAGCCCCAGCATTTT. This gives the protein CASSKTGVGQPQHF.

This sequence joins TRBV6-4 and TRBJ1-2; the D gene is possibly TRBD1 (5 bases). This CDR3 spans 12 amino acids. Trimming pared 7 bases from V and 4 bases from J, leaving 10 bases between. Germline V CDR1 and CDR2: MRHNA, SNTAGT. The CDR3 DNA is TGTGCCAGCAAAGACAGTGCCTATGGCTACACCTTC. Protein: CASKDSAYGYTF.

This clone was detected a few times. This chain links TRBV4-1 with TRBJ1-5; perhaps TRBD1 as D (6 bases). Trimming left V 2 bases short and J 7 bases short, with 15 bases between. In germline, CDR1 is MGHRA, CDR2 YSYEKL. The CDR3 is made up of 15 amino acids. CDR3 in amino acids: CASSQWGGAGQPQHF. In DNA, the CDR3 is TGCGCCAGCAGCCAATGGGGGGGGGCAGGGCAGCCCCAGCATTTT.

The rearrangement uses TRBV18 and TRBJ2-7; the D is unclear. This CDR3 has 12 residues. Germline CDR1 and CDR2: KGHSH and LQKENI. Trimming cost V 5 bases and J 3 bases, with 8 bases left between them. The CDR3 reads CASSDFGYEQYF. CDR3 bases: TGTGCCAGCTCAGATTTCGGCTACGAGCAGTACTTC.

The chain links TRBV18 to TRBJ1-2, with 8 bases identical to TRBD1. CDR3 length equals 15 residues. The J segment lost 6 bases and the V segment lost 4 bases, leaving 10 bases of the junction unmatched. Germline V lookup: CDR1 KGHSH, CDR2 LQKENI. Here the CDR3 reads CASSRQDRDGNGYTF. The CDR3 DNA follows: TGTGCCAGCTCACGACAGGACAGGGACGGGAATGGCTACACCTTC. Combining the CDR3 with reference TRBV18 and TRBJ1-2 gives the whole variable domain NAGVMQNPRHLVRRRGQEARLRCSPMKGHSHVYWYRQLPEEGLKFMVYLQKENIIDESGMPKERFSAEFPKEGPSILRIQQVVRGDSAAYFCASSRQDRDGNGYTFGSGTRLTVV.

The J gene is TRBJ1-1, the V gene TRBV29-1; unclear D gene. The CDR3 has 11 residues. Germline V gene data show CDR1 as SQVTM and CDR2 as ANQGSEA. Trimming left V 4 bases short and J 8 bases short, with 11 bases between. The CDR3 DNA is TGCAGCGTTGGTCCTAACCTCGAAGCTTTCTTT. The encoded protein is CSVGPNLEAFF.

This clone occurred a few times. V and J are TRBV28 and TRBJ1-6; tentative D call: TRBD1 (5 bases). The CDR3 extends over 15 amino acids. V dropped 5 bases and J dropped 4 bases, with 12 bases sitting between them. Per the germline V gene, CDR1 is MDHEN and CDR2 is SYDVKM. The CDR3, as DNA: TGTGCCAGCAGTGGGCGGGACTTATATAATTCACCCCTCCACTTT. It is translated as CASSGRDLYNSPLHF. The variable domain in full, completed from reference TRBV28 and TRBJ1-6, reads DVKVTQSSRYLVKRTGEKVFLECVQDMDHENMFWYRQDPGLGLRLIYFSYDVKMKEKGDIPEGYSVSREKKERFSLILESASTNQTSMYLCASSGRDLYNSPLHFGNGTRLTVT.

In nucleotides, the CDR3 is TGTGCCAGCAGTGAAGGGGGCGCACACACAGATACGCAGTATTTT. Translating it yields CASSEGGAHTDTQYF. The gene calls are TRBV6-1 and TRBJ2-3; possible D gene TRBD1, 5 bases. Germline V gives CDR1 MNHNS, CDR2 SASEGT. The CDR3 totals 15 residues. The V gene lost 1 base and the J gene lost 2 bases, with 10 bases spanning the gap.

J is TRBJ1-2 and V is TRBV28, with D perhaps TRBD1 (5 bases). V gave up 7 bases and J gave up 6 bases, with 21 bases separating them. The germline V gene has CDR1 MDHEN and CDR2 SYDVKM. The CDR3 runs to 15 residues. CDR3 nucleotide sequence: TGTGCCAGCACCCCTCTATTAAGGGGTATCAATGGCTACACCTTC. Amino acids: CASTPLLRGINGYTF.

As DNA, the CDR3 is TGTGCCAGCAGTTTAGACAGTCCCGGAAACACCATATATTTT. Translating gives CASSLDSPGNTIYF. The rearrangement uses TRBV27 and TRBJ1-3; tentatively, D is TRBD1 (5 bases). Looked up from germline, CDR1 is MNHEY and CDR2 is SMNVEV (reference sequence). Trimming pared 2 bases from V and 4 bases from J, leaving 9 bases between. CDR3 length: 14 amino acids.